This T cell receptor beta chain originates from a study of shared clonotypes between healthy human individuals. Study conclusions and caveats: Naive subsets generally had larger estimated richness than memory subsets.

This clone has only a few counts. Its specificity is not known. This sample also contains other DNA sequences that code for the same CDR3. Deletions cut 2 bases from V and 1 base from J, with 8 bases between. The V gene's germline CDR1 is SEHNR and CDR2 FQNEAQ (reference sequence). The CDR3 has 14 amino acids. Assay: immunoSEQ multiplex PCR; the TCRdb copy retains only in-frame clones and omits some. The sample contains some 2,100,000 clones, approximately 94% of which appear only once. The receptor was derived from a man younger than 35 in good health. This chain uses TRBV7-9 with TRBJ1-1; D may be TRBD1 (5 bases). Sequenced input: naive CD4+ T cells sorted from blood. Indicated subset: CD45RA+ positively selected. The CDR3 bases are TGTGCCAGCAGCTTAAATCAGGGGAACACTGAAGCTTTCTTT. Translated, it gives CASSLNQGNTEAFF.